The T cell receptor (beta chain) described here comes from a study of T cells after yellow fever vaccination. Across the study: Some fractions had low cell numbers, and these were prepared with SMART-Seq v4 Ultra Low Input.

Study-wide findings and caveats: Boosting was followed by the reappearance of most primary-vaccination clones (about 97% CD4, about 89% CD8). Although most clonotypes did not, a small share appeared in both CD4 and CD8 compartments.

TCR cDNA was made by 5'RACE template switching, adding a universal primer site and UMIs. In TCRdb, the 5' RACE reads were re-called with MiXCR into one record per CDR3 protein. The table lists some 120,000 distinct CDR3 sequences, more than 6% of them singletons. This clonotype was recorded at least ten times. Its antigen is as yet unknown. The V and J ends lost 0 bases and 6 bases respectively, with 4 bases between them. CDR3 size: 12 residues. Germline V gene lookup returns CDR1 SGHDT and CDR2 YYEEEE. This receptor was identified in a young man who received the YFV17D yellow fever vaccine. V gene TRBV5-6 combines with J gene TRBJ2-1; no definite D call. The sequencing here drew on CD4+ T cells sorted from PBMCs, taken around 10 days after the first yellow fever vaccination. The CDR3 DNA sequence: TGTGCCAGCAGCTTGGAAGGCAATGAGCAGTTCTTC. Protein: CASSLEGNEQFF.